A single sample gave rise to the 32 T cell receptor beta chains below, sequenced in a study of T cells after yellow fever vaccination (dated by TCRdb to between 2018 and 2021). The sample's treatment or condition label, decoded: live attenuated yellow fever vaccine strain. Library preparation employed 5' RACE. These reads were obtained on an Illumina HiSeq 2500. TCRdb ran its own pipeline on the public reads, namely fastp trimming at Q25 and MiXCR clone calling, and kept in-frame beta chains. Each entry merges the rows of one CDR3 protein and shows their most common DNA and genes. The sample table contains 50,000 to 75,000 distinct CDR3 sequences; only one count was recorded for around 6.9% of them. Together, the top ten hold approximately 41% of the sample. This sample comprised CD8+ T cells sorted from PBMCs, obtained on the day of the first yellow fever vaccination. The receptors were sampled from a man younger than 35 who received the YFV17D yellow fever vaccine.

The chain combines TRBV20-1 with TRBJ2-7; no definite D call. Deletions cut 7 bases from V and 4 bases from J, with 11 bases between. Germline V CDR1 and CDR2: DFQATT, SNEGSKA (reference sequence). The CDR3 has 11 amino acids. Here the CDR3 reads CSVPGAYEQYF. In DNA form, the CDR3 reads TGCAGTGTACCAGGAGCTTACGAGCAGTACTTC.

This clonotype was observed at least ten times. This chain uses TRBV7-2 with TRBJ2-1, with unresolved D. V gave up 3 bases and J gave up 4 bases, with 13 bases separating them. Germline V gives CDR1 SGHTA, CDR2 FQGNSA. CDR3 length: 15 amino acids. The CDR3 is CASSFRSAGYNEQFF. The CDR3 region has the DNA TGTGCCAGCAGCTTTCGGTCAGCCGGATACAATGAGCAGTTCTTC.

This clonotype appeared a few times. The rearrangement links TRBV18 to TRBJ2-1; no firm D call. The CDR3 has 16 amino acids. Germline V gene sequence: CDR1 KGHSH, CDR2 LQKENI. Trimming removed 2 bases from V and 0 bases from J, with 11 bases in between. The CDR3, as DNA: TGTGCCAGCTCACCAACCGGAGTTAGCTCCTACAATGAGCAGTTCTTC. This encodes CASSPTGVSSYNEQFF.

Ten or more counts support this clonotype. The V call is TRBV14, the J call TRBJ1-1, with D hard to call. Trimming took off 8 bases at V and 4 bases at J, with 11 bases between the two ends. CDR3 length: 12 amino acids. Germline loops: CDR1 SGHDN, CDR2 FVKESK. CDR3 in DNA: TGTGCCAGCGAAGGTTTGGGCACTGAAGCTTTCTTT. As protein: CASEGLGTEAFF.

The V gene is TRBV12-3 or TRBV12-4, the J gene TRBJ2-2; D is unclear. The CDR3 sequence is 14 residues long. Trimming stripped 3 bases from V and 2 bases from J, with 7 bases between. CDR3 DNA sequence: TGTGCCAGCAGTTTCTTCTCCAACACCGGGGAGCTGTTTTTT. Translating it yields CASSFFSNTGELFF.

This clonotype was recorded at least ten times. The CDR3 region is CASSTTGAAANYGYTF. The DNA for the CDR3 is TGTGCCAGCAGCACGACAGGGGCCGCAGCAAACTATGGCTACACCTTC. The chain recombines TRBV3-1 with TRBJ1-2, with 8 bases matching TRBD1. CDR3 length: 16 residues. Germline V lookup: CDR1 LGHDT, CDR2 YNNKEL (reference sequence). V was clipped by 5 bases and J by 2 bases; unmatched bases: 10.

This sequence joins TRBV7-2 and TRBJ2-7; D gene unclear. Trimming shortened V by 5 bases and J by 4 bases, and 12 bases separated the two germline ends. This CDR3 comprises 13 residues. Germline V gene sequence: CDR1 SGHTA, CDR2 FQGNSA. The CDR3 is CASSPDDAYEQYV. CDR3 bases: TGTGCCAGCAGCCCGGATGACGCTTACGAGCAGTACGTC.

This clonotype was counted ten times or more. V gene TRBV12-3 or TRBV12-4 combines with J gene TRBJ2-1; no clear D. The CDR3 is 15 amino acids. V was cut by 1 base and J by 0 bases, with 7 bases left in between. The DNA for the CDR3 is TGTGCCAGCAGTTTAGGGGTAGCCTCCTACAATGAGCAGTTCTTC. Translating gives CASSLGVASYNEQFF.

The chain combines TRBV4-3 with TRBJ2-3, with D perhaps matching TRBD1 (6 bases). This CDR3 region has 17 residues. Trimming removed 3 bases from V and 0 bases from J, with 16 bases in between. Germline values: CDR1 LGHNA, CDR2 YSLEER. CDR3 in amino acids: CASSQTLRGISTDTQYF. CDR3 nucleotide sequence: TGCGCCAGCAGCCAGACACTAAGGGGGATTAGCACAGATACGCAGTATTTT.

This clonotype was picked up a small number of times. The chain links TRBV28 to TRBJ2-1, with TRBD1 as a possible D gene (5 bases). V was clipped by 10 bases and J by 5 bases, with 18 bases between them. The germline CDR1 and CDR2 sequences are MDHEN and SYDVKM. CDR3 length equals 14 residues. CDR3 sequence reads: CAMGPGRQHNEQFF. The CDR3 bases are TGTGCCATGGGCCCCGGGCGACAGCACAATGAGCAGTTCTTC.

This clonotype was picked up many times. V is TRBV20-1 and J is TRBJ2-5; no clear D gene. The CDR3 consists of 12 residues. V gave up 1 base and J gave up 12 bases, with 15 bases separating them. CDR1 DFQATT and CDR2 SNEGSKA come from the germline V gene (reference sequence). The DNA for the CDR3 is TGCAGTGCTAGAGCGGGTCCCCAACCTGAGTACTTC. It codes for CSARAGPQPEYF.

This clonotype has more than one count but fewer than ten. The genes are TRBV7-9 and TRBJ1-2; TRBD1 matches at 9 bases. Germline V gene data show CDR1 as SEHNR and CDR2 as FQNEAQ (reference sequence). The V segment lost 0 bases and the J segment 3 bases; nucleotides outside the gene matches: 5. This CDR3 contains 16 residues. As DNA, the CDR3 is TGTGCCAGCAGCTTAGCCGCGACAGGGGGTTACTATGGCTACACCTTC. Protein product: CASSLAATGGYYGYTF. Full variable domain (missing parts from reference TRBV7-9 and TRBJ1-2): DTGVSQNPRHKITKRGQNVTFRCDPISEHNRLYWYRQTLGQGPEFLTYFQNEAQLEKSRLLSDRFSAERPKGSFSTLEIQRTEQGDSAMYLCASSLAATGGYYGYTFGSGTRLTVV.

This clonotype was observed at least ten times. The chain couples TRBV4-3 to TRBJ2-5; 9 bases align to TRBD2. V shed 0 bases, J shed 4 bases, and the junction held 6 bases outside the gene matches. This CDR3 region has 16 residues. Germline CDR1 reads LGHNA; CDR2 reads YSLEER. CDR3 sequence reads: CASSQEFAGGPETQYF. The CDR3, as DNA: TGCGCCAGCAGCCAAGAGTTCGCGGGGGGGCCAGAGACCCAGTACTTC.

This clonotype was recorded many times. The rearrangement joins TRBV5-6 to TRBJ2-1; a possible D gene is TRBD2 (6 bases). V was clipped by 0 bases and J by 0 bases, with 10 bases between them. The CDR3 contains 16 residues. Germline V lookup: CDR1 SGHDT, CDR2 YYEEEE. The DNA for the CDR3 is TGTGCCAGCAGCTTGGGTGCGGGAAGCTCCTACAATGAGCAGTTCTTC. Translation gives CASSLGAGSSYNEQFF.

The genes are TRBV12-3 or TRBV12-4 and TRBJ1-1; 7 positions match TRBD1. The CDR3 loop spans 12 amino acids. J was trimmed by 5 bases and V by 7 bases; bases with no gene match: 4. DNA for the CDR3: TGTGCCAGCACTCAGGGGGGAACTGAAGCTTTCTTT. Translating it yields CASTQGGTEAFF.

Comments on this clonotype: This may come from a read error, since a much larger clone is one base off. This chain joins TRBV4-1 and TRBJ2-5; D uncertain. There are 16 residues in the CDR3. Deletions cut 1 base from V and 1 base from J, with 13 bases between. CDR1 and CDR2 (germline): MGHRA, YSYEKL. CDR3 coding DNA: TGCGCCAGCAGCCAAGGTCGGGCCGGTACCCAAGAGACCCAGTACTTC. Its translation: CASSQGRAGTQETQYF.

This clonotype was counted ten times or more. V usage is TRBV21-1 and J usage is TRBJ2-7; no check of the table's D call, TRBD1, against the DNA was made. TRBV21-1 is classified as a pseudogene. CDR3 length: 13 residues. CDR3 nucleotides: TGTGCCAGCGGACGGGGGGGGGACTACGAGCAGTACGTC. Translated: CASGRGGDYEQYV.

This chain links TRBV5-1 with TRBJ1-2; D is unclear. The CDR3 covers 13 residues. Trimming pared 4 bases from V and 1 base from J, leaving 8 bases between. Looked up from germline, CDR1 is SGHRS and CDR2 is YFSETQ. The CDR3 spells CASSTGFNYGYTF. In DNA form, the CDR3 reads TGCGCCAGCAGCACGGGCTTTAACTATGGCTACACCTTC.

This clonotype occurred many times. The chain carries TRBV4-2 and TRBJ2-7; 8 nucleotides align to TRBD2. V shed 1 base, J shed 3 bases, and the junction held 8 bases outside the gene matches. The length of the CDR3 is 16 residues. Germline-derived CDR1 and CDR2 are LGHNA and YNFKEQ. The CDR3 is CASSQGSGGEYYEQYF. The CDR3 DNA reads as TGTGCCAGCAGCCAAGGCTCCGGGGGGGAGTACTACGAGCAGTACTTC.

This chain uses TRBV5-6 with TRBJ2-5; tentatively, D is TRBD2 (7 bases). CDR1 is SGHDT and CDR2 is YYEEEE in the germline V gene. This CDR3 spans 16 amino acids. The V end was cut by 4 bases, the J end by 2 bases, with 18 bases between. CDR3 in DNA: TGTGCCAGCAGCCGTCCTAGGGGGGGGAAGCAAGAGACCCAGTACTTC. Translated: CASSRPRGGKQETQYF. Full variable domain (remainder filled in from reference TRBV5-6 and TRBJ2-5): DAGVTQSPTHLIKTRGQQVTLRCSPKSGHDTVSWYQQALGQGPQFIFQYYEEEERQRGNFPDRFSGHQFPNYSSELNVNALLLGDSALYLCASSRPRGGKQETQYFGPGTRLLVL.

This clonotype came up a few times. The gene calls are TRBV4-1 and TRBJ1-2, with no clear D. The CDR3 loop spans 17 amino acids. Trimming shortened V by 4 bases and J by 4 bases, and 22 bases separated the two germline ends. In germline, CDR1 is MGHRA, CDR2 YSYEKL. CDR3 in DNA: TGCGCCAGCAGCCCATCAGGTTACCAGTCGAGTGGCTATGGCTACACCTTC. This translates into CASSPSGYQSSGYGYTF.

CDR3 DNA: TGTGCCAGCAGTTCCGCAGGTCAGGGGCATCAGCCCCAGCATTTT. Translated, it gives CASSSAGQGHQPQHF. V is TRBV12-3 or TRBV12-4 and J is TRBJ1-5; perhaps TRBD1 as D (6 bases). Trimming took off 4 bases at V and 5 bases at J, with 15 bases between the two ends. The CDR3 runs to 15 residues.

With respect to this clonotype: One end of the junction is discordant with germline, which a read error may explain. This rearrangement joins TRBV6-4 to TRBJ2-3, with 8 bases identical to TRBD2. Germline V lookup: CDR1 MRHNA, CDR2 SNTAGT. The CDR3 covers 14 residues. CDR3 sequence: CASSDGLATDTHYF. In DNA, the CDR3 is TGTGCCAGCAGTGACGGACTAGCCACTGATACGCATTATTTT.

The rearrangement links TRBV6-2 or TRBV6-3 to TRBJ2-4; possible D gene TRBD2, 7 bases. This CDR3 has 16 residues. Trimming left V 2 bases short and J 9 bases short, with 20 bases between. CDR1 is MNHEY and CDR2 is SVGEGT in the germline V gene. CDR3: CASSYKIWTAGSIQYF. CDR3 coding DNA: TGTGCCAGCAGTTACAAGATATGGACAGCGGGGAGCATTCAGTACTTC.

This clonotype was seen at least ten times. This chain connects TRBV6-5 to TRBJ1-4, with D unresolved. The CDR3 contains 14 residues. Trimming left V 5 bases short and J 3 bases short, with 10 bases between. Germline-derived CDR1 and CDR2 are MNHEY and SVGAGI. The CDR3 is CASSTERANEKLFF. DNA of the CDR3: TGTGCCAGCAGTACTGAGAGGGCTAATGAAAAACTGTTTTTT.

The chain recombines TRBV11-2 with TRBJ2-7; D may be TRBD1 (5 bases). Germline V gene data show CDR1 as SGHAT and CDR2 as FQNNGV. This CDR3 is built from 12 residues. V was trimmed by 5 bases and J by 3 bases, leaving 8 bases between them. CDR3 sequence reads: CASSQGHYEQYF. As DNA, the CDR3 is TGTGCCAGCAGCCAGGGCCACTACGAGCAGTACTTC.

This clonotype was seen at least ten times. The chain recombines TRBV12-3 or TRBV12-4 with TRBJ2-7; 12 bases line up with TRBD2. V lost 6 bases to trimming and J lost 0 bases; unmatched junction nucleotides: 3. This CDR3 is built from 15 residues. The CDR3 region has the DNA TGTGCCAGCAGGACTAGCGGGGGCTACTCCTACGAGCAGTACTTC. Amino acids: CASRTSGGYSYEQYF.

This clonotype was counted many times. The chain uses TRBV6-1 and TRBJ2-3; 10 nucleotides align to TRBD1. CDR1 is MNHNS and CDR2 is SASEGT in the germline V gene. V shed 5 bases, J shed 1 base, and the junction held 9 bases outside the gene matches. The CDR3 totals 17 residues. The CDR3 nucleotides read TGTGCCAGCAGTAGGGACAGGGGTATCGTCGGCACAGATACGCAGTATTTT. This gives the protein CASSRDRGIVGTDTQYF.

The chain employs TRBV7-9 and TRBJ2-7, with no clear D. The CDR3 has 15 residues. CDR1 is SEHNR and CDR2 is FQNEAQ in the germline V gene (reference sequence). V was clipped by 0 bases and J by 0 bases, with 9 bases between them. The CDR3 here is CASSLAGPSSYEQYF. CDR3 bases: TGTGCCAGCAGCTTAGCAGGGCCCTCCTCCTACGAGCAGTACTTC.

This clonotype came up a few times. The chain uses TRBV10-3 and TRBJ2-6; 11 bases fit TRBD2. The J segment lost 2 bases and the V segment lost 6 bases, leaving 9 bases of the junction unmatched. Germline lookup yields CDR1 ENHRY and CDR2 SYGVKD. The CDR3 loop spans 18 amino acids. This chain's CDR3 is CAISLAGGPHPGANVLTF. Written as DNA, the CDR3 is TGTGCCATCAGCCTAGCGGGGGGCCCTCACCCTGGGGCCAACGTCCTGACTTTC.

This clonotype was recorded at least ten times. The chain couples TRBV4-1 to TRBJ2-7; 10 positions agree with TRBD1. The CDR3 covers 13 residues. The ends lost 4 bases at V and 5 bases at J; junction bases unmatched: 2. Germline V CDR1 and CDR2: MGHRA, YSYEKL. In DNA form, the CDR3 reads TGCGCCAGCAGCCTGGACAGGGGGAACGAGCAGTACTTC. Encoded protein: CASSLDRGNEQYF.

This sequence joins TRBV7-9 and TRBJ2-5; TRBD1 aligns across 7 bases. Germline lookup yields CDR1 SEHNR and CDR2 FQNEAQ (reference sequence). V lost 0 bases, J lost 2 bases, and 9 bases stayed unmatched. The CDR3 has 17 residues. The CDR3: CASSLALQTGWQETQYF. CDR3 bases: TGTGCCAGCAGCTTAGCCCTCCAGACAGGGTGGCAAGAGACCCAGTACTTC. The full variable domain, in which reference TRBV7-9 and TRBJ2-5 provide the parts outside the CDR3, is DTGVSQNPRHKITKRGQNVTFRCDPISEHNRLYWYRQTLGQGPEFLTYFQNEAQLEKSRLLSDRFSAERPKGSFSTLEIQRTEQGDSAMYLCASSLALQTGWQETQYFGPGTRLLVL.